This T cell receptor (beta chain) emerged from a study of monozygotic twins with inflammatory bowel disease. Study outcomes and limitations: Among IBD patients, fewer clonotypes were shared with others than among healthy twins, especially with disease activity.

In regard to this clonotype: The antigen is not known.

Germline V lookup: CDR1 SGHKS, CDR2 YYEKEE (reference sequence). This CDR3 comprises 13 residues. TCRdb reprocessed the 5' RACE reads and stores each CDR3 protein as one record, lacking DNA. The sample spans 350,000 to 500,000 distinct CDR3 sequences; the ten largest clones claim 2.4%. The specimen sequenced was blood. This chain uses TRBV5-5 with TRBJ1-1. The clonotype comes from a human donor with ulcerative colitis or Crohn's disease, or a healthy co-twin of an affected twin (not recorded which). This chain's CDR3 is CASSLGVHTEAFF.